A single sample is the source of the 8 T cell receptor beta chains below, sequenced in a study of T cells in narcolepsy (dated by TCRdb to about 2018). Receptor amplification or capture employed the immunoSEQ multiplex PCR assay. TCRdb obtained this table from immuneACCESS and retained in-frame rearrangements with V and J assigned. These tables miss some clones; where compared with another copy, unresolved V genes account for less than half of the shortfall, and the remainder is unexplained. The sample table lists some 25,000 clones, 65% to 90% of them with a count of one. The ten biggest clones cover more than 8.5% of the sample. The specimen sequenced was memory (CD45RA-) CD4+ T cells from blood. Sample cell subset or site, as interpreted from the label and publication: memory T cells sorted ex vivo from peripheral blood. These receptors were collected from a human donor in good health.

The V gene is TRBV18, the J gene TRBJ2-3, with D hard to call. Trimming stripped 3 bases from V and 5 bases from J, with 12 bases between. The germline CDR1 and CDR2 sequences are KGHSH and LQKENI. This CDR3 has 14 amino acids. The CDR3 sequence is CASSPELGKDTQYF. CDR3 nucleotide sequence: TGTGCCAGCTCACCCGAGCTGGGAAAAGATACGCAGTATTTT.

The rearrangement links TRBV15 to TRBJ2-1; 8 bases line up with TRBD2. In germline, CDR1 is LNHNV, CDR2 YYDKDF (reference sequence). The trim removed 0 bases at V and 6 bases at J, leaving 1 base unmatched. The CDR3 is made up of 14 amino acids. DNA for the CDR3: TGTGCCACCAGCAGAGACCTAGCGGGCAATGAGCAGTTCTTC. Its translation: CATSRDLAGNEQFF. The full variable domain, with the rest looked up from reference TRBV15 and TRBJ2-1, is DAMVIQNPRYQVTQFGKPVTLSCSQTLNHNVMYWYQQKSSQAPKLLFHYYDKDFNNEADTPDNFQSRRPNTSFCFLDIRSPGLGDTAMYLCATSRDLAGNEQFFGPGTRLTVL.

This chain joins TRBV7-6 and TRBJ2-2; tentative D call: TRBD2 (6 bases). Deletions cut 4 bases from V and 3 bases from J, with 15 bases between. In germline, CDR1 is SGHVS, CDR2 FNYEAQ. The CDR3 has 16 residues. CDR3 sequence (DNA): TGTGCCAGCAGCTCGTTGACCGCGGGACACACCGGGGAGCTGTTTTTT. Translating gives CASSSLTAGHTGELFF.

The rearrangement joins TRBV2 to TRBJ1-2, with TRBD1 as a possible D gene (6 bases). CDR1 and CDR2 (germline): SNHLY, FYNNEI. CDR3 size: 13 residues. V gave up 4 bases and J gave up 4 bases, with 10 bases separating them. The CDR3 loop reads CASSGQGSYGYTF. Written as DNA, the CDR3 is TGTGCCAGCAGTGGGCAGGGGAGCTATGGCTACACCTTC.

J is TRBJ2-2 and V is TRBV6-5; D gene unclear. The length of the CDR3 is 13 residues. Germline V gene lookup returns CDR1 MNHEY and CDR2 SVGAGI. The germline V and J ends were trimmed by 5 bases and 5 bases, with 9 bases remaining between them. The CDR3 sequence is CASSEEGTGELFF. As DNA, the CDR3 is TGTGCCAGCAGTGAAGAAGGAACCGGGGAGCTGTTTTTT.

This chain uses TRBV27 with TRBJ2-3; D not resolved. Germline CDR1 MNHEY, CDR2 SMNVEV (reference sequence). Trimming cost V 3 bases and J 4 bases, with 5 bases left between them. There are 12 residues in the CDR3. The CDR3 DNA follows: TGTGCCAGCAGTTTTTCACCAGATACGCAGTATTTT. Its translation is CASSFSPDTQYF.

About this clone: Germline and junction disagree at one end, which may indicate a read error. The rearrangement links TRBV19 to TRBJ2-1; D remains ambiguous. The germline V gene encodes CDR1 LNHDA and CDR2 SQIVND (reference sequence). CDR3 length equals 14 residues. In DNA, the CDR3 is TGTGCCAGTAGAGTGGTCCAGTCCTCCAATGAGCAGTTCTTC. This sequence encodes CASRVVQSSNEQFF.

This clone was seen just once. The chain recombines TRBV19 with TRBJ2-2, with 7 bases fitting TRBD2. The CDR3 consists of 16 residues. Germline lookup yields CDR1 LNHDA and CDR2 SQIVND (reference sequence). The V and J ends lost 7 bases and 0 bases, in that order; junction bases with no gene match: 8. In DNA, the CDR3 is TGTGCCAGTACCATGGGGGGACTACCGAACACCGGGGAGCTGTTTTTT. Amino acids: CASTMGGLPNTGELFF. The full variable domain, its missing parts supplied by reference TRBV19 and TRBJ2-2, is DGGITQSPKYLFRKEGQNVTLSCEQNLNHDAMYWYRQDPGQGLRLIYYSQIVNDFQKGDIAEGYSVSREKKESFPLTVTSAQKNPTAFYLCASTMGGLPNTGELFFGEGSRLTVL.